This T cell receptor beta chain appears in the sequencing data of a study of blood T cell repertoires in COVID-19. Study-wide background: Samples representing acute and convalescent COVID-19 were sourced from the United States, Italy and Spain. Sample material is recorded as cDNA or gDNA derived from T cells, B-cell-depleted T cells, or PBMCs.

This clone was seen once. In the original analysis: Reference gene primer amplification gave estimated nucleated cell counts. The table came from immunoSEQ multiplex PCR; TCRdb's copy has only in-frame clones and leaves some out. That table gives V, J and clone size, and the DNA gave D and trimming. The table lists 120,000 to 150,000 clones, about 88% of them singletons. The V segment lost 5 bases and the J segment 8 bases; nucleotides outside the gene matches: 8. Per the germline V gene, CDR1 is MNHEY and CDR2 is SMNVEV (reference sequence). The length of the CDR3 is 14 residues. The chain uses TRBV27 and TRBJ1-4; TRBD1 agrees at 7 bases. The sequence came from a human donor in a cohort sampled during active COVID-19. The sequenced sample was peripheral blood. CDR3 sequence: CASSPKGAREKLFF. CDR3 in DNA: TGTGCCAGCAGTCCTAAGGGGGCGAGAGAAAAACTGTTTTTT.